This TCR beta chain comes out of a study of T cells in Graves' hyperthyroidism and ophthalmopathy. Study-wide context: Blood from the periphery was taken at initial diagnosis, before any treatment.

Graves' hyperthyroidism qualified as stable when ophthalmopathy did not progress within 18 months. This clonotype has at least ten counts. The investigators amplified TCR beta CDR3 regions from RNA transcripts. The study used the HTBI primer set for a first-round RT-PCR of the TCR CDR3. Each CDR3 protein gets one entry after TCRdb re-called the multiplex PCR reads with MiXCR. The sample yields about 560,000 distinct CDR3 sequences, over 15% seen once. The TCR was taken from a woman younger than 35 with Graves' hyperthyroidism. The sample was blood.

The CDR3 DNA is TGTGCCAGCAGTTCCCCGGGAGGCCGCCAAGAGACCCAGTACTTC. This translates into CASSSPGGRQETQYF. This chain joins TRBV28 and TRBJ2-5; 7 bases line up with TRBD2. The CDR3 contains 15 residues. In germline, CDR1 is MDHEN, CDR2 SYDVKM. The junction had 6 bases not matched to a gene; V was cut back by 4 bases and J by 1 base.